These 10 T cell receptor beta chains originate from one sample sequenced in a study of shared clonotypes between healthy human individuals. The naive CD8 fraction comprised CD45RO-negative cells positively selected for CCR7 and excluded terminally differentiated effector memory CD45RA+ cells. Here immunoSEQ multiplex PCR was the method, and the copy in TCRdb shows in-frame clones only, minus some. The sample yields about 2 million clones, about 95% seen once. The specimen was naive CD8+ T cells sorted from blood. These receptors were collected from a man between 18 and 29 years old in good health.

The rearrangement joins TRBV4-1 to TRBJ2-2, with 9 bases fitting TRBD2. This CDR3 is built from 14 residues. Per the germline V gene, CDR1 is MGHRA and CDR2 is YSYEKL. V dropped 10 bases and J dropped 4; count of bases not matched to a gene: 7. The CDR3 region is CATRLAETTGELFF. The CDR3 coding sequence is TGCGCCACCCGACTAGCGGAGACCACCGGGGAGCTGTTTTTT.

As DNA, the CDR3 is TGTGCCAGCAGCTTGGAACAGGAAGCTAACTATGGCTACACCTTC. Encoded protein: CASSLEQEANYGYTF. This chain connects TRBV5-6 to TRBJ1-2, with D perhaps TRBD1 (5 bases). V was cut by 0 bases and J by 0 bases, with 9 bases left in between. The CDR3 spans 15 residues. CDR1 is SGHDT, CDR2 YYEEEE, per germline.

Written as DNA, the CDR3 is TGCGCCAGCAGCCAAGTCCCGGGACAGGGTGTAGACGAGCAGTACTTC. It encodes CASSQVPGQGVDEQYF. The V and J genes are TRBV4-1 and TRBJ2-7; 9 bases are a match to TRBD1. V was pared by 1 base and J by 5 bases, with 9 bases of the junction left unmatched. CDR3 length: 16 residues. CDR1 and CDR2 (germline): MGHRA, YSYEKL.

Note on this clone: This CDR3 is also generated by other DNA sequences in the sample. This chain uses TRBV27 with TRBJ2-3; D may be TRBD1 or TRBD2 (7 bases each). Germline loops: CDR1 MNHEY, CDR2 SMNVEV (reference sequence). V lost 1 base to trimming and J lost 4 bases, with 12 bases between them. CDR3 length: 15 residues. The CDR3 region is CASSLLAGGADTQYF. Here the CDR3 DNA reads TGTGCCAGCAGTTTATTGGCAGGGGGGGCAGATACGCAGTATTTT.

The rearrangement uses TRBV5-8 and TRBJ2-3, with D perhaps being TRBD1 or TRBD2 (5 bases each). CDR1 is SGHTS, CDR2 YDEGEE, per germline. V was pared by 4 bases and J by 4 bases, with 7 bases between. The CDR3 length is 12 residues. The CDR3 region is CASSPGPDTQYF. The DNA of the CDR3 is TGTGCCAGCAGCCCGGGACCAGATACGCAGTATTTT.

The chain couples TRBV11-2 to TRBJ1-3, with D hard to call. Germline V gives CDR1 SGHAT, CDR2 FQNNGV. Trimming took off 2 bases at V and 0 bases at J, with 8 bases between the two ends. The CDR3 has 15 residues. The CDR3 region has the DNA TGTGCCAGCAGCTTAAGTGTTGACTCTGGAAACACCATATATTTT. Encoded protein: CASSLSVDSGNTIYF.

The chain has TRBV30 and TRBJ2-3; the D gene could be TRBD1 or TRBD2 (5 bases each). The CDR3 has 13 amino acids. V was trimmed by 0 bases and J by 3 bases, leaving 7 bases between them. The germline V gene has CDR1 GTSNPN and CDR2 SVGIG (reference sequence). The CDR3 region has the DNA TGTGCCTGGAGTGTCTGGGGGACAGATACGCAGTATTTT. The encoded protein is CAWSVWGTDTQYF.

The table lists this clone with a count of one. At the DNA level, this CDR3 is encoded by other sequences in the same sample as well. The CDR3 nucleotides are TGTGCCAGCAGTTTAACAGGGGGTCCGACTGAAGCTTTCTTT. It encodes CASSLTGGPTEAFF. The V gene is TRBV28, the J gene TRBJ1-1; 8 bases match TRBD1. Germline assignment: CDR1 MDHEN and CDR2 SYDVKM. Trimming removed 2 bases from V and 5 bases from J; junction bases left unmatched: 4. This CDR3 has 14 residues.

This chain joins TRBV5-6 and TRBJ1-2, with D maybe TRBD1 (6 bases). The germline gives CDR1 SGHDT, CDR2 YYEEEE. The CDR3 consists of 17 residues. Deletions cut 4 bases from V and 0 bases from J, with 19 bases between. The DNA of the CDR3 is TGTGCCAGCAGCCCCTGGGGGCAGGGGATGACTAACTATGGCTACACCTTC. Protein: CASSPWGQGMTNYGYTF. The whole variable domain, filled in from reference TRBV5-6 and TRBJ1-2, reads DAGVTQSPTHLIKTRGQQVTLRCSPKSGHDTVSWYQQALGQGPQFIFQYYEEEERQRGNFPDRFSGHQFPNYSSELNVNALLLGDSALYLCASSPWGQGMTNYGYTFGSGTRLTVV.

The chain carries TRBV7-9 and TRBJ2-7; 9 bases align to TRBD1. Germline V gene sequence: CDR1 SEHNR, CDR2 FQNEAQ (reference sequence). The CDR3 covers 15 residues. V lost 4 bases and J lost 4; bases outside the gene matches: 8. The CDR3 is CASSSGQGNPYEQYF. The CDR3 nucleotides are TGTGCCAGCAGCTCGGGACAGGGAAACCCATACGAGCAGTACTTC.